Reported below is one T cell receptor beta chain. This entry is derived from a study of blood T cell repertoires in COVID-19. Germline loops: CDR1 MGHDK, CDR2 SYGVNS. With 5 bases removed from V and 3 bases from J, the gap between germline ends came to 19 bases. The CDR3 runs to 16 residues. Original handling: Amplified reference gene primers provided the basis for estimating nucleated cell counts. This table comes from immunoSEQ multiplex PCR, and its TCRdb copy is limited to in-frame clones, with some not included. The DNA was the basis for D and trimming; V, J and clone size are from that table. The table lists some 220,000 clones, about 85% of them singletons.

The rearrangement joins TRBV25-1 to TRBJ2-5; D perhaps matches TRBD1 (5 bases). Material for sequencing was peripheral blood. The TCR was taken from a man in his forties or fifties who had recovered from COVID-19. CDR3 loop: CASSPRVGQGKETQYF. DNA of the CDR3: TGTGCCAGCAGTCCCCGCGTCGGTCAGGGTAAAGAGACCCAGTACTTC.